This T cell receptor (beta chain) was obtained from a study of vaccination and CD4 T cells after COVID-19. Looking at the study overall: Overlapping spike peptides of SARS-CoV-2, HCoV-NL63, HCoV-OC43 and HCoV-229E stimulated the cells.

The CDR3 length is 16 residues. The germline CDR1 and CDR2 sequences are GTSNPN and SVGIG (reference sequence). The V gene lost 3 bases and the J gene lost 3 bases, with 18 bases spanning the gap. As regards this clonotype: Its antigen remains unidentified.

Stated treatment: approximately nine-day PBMC culture with coronavirus spike peptide pools or control peptides (ViraFEST assay). Oncomine TCR Beta short-read sequencing was applied to DNA from cultured CD4+ T cells. TCRdb fed the PCR reads into MiXCR, producing one record per CDR3 protein. This table holds fewer than 15,000 distinct CDR3 sequences, about 76% found once. Study observations and caveats: Relatively few convalescent patients were studied; early post-infection timepoints were not included.

Sequenced input: CD4+ T cells from blood, cultured in vitro. The TCR comes from a human donor who had recovered from COVID-19. V is TRBV30 and J is TRBJ1-3; TRBD1 is a possible D gene (5 bases). CDR3 coding DNA: TGTGCCTGGAGCCCCTTGAGGGGATTAAATGGAAACACCATATATTTT. Protein sequence: CAWSPLRGLNGNTIYF.